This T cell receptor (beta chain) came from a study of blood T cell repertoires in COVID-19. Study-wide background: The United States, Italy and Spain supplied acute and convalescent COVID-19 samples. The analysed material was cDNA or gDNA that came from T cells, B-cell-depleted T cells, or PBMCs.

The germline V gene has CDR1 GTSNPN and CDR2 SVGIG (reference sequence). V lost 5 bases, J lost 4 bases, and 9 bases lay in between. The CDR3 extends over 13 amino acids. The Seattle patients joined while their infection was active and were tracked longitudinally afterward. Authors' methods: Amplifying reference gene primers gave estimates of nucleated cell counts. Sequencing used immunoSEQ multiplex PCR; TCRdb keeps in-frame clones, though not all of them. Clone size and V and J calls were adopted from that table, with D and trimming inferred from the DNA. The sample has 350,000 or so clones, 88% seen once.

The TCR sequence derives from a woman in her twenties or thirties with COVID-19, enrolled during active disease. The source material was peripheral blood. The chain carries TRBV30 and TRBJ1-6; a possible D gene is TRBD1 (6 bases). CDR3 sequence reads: CAWQDSYNSPLHF. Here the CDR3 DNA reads TGTGCCTGGCAGGACAGTTATAATTCACCCCTCCACTTT.